This entry is about one T cell receptor (beta chain). Its cognate antigen is unknown. The sample is drawn from a study of siplizumab effects on memory and regulatory T cells. Study-wide findings and caveats: Assignment of a naive or memory phenotype failed for roughly 80-96% of the proliferating CD4+ or CD8+ clones.

Sequencing used immunoSEQ multiplex PCR; TCRdb keeps in-frame clones, though not all of them. The sample includes roughly 100,000 clones, approximately 90% of them seen just once. V lost 6 bases and J 4 bases, leaving 8 bases between the germline ends. This CDR3 is built from 12 residues. Germline V gene data show CDR1 as MDHEN and CDR2 as SYDVKM. The clonotype originates from a human donor in good health. Source material: CD4+ T cells sorted from blood. The V and J genes are TRBV28 and TRBJ2-3, with D hard to call. The CDR3 spells CASRSYPDTQYF. The CDR3 bases are TGTGCCAGCAGGTCTTATCCAGATACGCAGTATTTT.